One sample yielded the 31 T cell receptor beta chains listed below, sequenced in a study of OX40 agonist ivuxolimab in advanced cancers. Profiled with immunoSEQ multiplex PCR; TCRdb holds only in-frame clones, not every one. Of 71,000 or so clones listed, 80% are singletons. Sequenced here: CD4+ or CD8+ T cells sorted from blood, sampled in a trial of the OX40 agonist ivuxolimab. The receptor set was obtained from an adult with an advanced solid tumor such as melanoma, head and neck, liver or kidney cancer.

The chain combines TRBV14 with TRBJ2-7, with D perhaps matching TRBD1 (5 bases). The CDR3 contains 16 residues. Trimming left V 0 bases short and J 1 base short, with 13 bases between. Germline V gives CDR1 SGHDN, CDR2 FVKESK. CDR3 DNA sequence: TGTGCCAGCAGCCAAGAAGGGGCCTCGAAATCCTACGAGCAGTACTTC. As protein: CASSQEGASKSYEQYF.

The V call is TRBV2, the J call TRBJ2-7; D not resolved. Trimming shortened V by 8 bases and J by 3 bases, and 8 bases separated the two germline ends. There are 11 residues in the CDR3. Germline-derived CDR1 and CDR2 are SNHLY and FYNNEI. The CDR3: CASLSLYEQYV. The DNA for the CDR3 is TGTGCCAGCCTAAGCCTCTACGAGCAGTACGTC.

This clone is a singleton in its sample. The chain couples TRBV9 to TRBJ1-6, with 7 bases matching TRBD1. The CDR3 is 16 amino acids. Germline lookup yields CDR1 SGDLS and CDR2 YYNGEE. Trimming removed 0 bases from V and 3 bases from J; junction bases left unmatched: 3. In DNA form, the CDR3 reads TGTGCCAGCAGCGTAGGAGGGGGCGTCTATAATTCACCCCTCCACTTT. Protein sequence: CASSVGGGVYNSPLHF.

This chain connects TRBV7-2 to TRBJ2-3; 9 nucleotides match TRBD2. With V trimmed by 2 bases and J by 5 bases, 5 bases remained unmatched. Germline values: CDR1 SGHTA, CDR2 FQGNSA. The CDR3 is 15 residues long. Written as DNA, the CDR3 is TGTGCCAGCAGCTTATCTAGCGGGGTCAGAGATACGCAGTATTTT. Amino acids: CASSLSSGVRDTQYF. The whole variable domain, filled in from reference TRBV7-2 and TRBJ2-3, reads GAGVSQSPSNKVTEKGKDVELRCDPISGHTALYWYRQSLGQGLEFLIYFQGNSAPDKSGLPSDRFSAERTGGSVSTLTIQRTQQEDSAVYLCASSLSSGVRDTQYFGPGTRLTVL.

CDR3 coding DNA: TGCAGCGTGCCAAGGGGGTTCGGCTATGGCTACACCTTC. This gives the protein CSVPRGFGYGYTF. The V gene is TRBV29-1, the J gene TRBJ1-2; possible D gene TRBD1, 6 bases. The germline V and J ends were trimmed by 6 bases and 4 bases, with 15 bases remaining between them. The CDR3 covers 13 residues. The germline CDR1 and CDR2 sequences are SQVTM and ANQGSEA.

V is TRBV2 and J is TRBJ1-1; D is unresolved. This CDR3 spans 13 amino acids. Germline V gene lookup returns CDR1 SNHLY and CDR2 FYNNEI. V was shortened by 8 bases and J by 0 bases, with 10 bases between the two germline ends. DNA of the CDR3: TGTGCCAGCGCGGCAGACATGAACACTGAAGCTTTCTTT. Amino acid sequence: CASAADMNTEAFF.

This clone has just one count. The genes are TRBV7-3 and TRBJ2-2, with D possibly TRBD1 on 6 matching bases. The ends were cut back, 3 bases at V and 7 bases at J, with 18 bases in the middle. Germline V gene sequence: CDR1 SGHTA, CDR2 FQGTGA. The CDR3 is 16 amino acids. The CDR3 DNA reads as TGTGCCAGCAGCTTGGACCCCCTGGCAGGGGTCGGGGAGCTGTTTTTT. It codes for CASSLDPLAGVGELFF.

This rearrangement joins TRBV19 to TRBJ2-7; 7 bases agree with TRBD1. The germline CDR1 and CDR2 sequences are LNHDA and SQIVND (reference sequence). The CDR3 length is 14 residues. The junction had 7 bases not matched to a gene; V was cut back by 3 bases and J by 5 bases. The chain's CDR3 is CASSIGTEHDEQYF. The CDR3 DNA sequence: TGTGCCAGTAGTATCGGGACAGAACATGACGAGCAGTACTTC.

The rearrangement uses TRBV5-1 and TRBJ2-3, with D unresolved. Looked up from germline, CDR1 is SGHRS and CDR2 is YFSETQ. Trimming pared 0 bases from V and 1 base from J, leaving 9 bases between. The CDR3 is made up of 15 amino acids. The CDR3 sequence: CASSLGDWGTDTQYF. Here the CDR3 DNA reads TGCGCCAGCAGCTTGGGCGACTGGGGCACAGATACGCAGTATTTT.

CDR3 sequence: CASSYSTGGSTEAFF. In DNA form, the CDR3 reads TGTGCCAGCAGTTACTCAACAGGGGGTAGCACTGAAGCTTTCTTT. The chain recombines TRBV6-5 with TRBJ1-1; 8 positions match TRBD1. This CDR3 is 15 amino acids long. V trimming: 0 bases; J trimming: 4 bases; junction bases outside the gene matches: 4. CDR1 is MNHEY, CDR2 SVGAGI, per germline.

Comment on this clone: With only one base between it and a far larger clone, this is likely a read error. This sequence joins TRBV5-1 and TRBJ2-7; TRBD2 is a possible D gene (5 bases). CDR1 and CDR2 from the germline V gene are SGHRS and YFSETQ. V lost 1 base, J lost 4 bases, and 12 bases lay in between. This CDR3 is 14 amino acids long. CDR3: CASSLRGSDYEQYF. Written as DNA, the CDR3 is TGCGCCAGCAGCTTGAGAGGGAGTGATTACGAGCAGTACTTC.

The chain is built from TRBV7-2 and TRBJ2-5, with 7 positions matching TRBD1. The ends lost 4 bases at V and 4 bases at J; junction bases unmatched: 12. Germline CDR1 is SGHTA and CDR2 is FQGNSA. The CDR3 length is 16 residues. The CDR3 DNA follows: TGTGCCAGCAGCTCAACCTCCGGGACAGTTGGAGAGACCCAGTACTTC. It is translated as CASSSTSGTVGETQYF.

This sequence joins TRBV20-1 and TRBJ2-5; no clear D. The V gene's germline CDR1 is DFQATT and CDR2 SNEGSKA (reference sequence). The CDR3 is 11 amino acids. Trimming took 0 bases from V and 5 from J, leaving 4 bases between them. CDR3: CSARDWETQYF. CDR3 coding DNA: TGCAGTGCTAGAGATTGGGAGACCCAGTACTTC.

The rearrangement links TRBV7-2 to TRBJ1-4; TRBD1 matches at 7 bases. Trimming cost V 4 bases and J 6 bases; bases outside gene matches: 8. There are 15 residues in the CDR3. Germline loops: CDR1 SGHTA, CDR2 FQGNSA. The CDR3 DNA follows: TGTGCCAGCAGCTCACAGGGGCCCACGGATGAAAAACTGTTTTTT. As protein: CASSSQGPTDEKLFF. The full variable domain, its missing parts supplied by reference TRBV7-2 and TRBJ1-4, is GAGVSQSPSNKVTEKGKDVELRCDPISGHTALYWYRQSLGQGLEFLIYFQGNSAPDKSGLPSDRFSAERTGGSVSTLTIQRTQQEDSAVYLCASSSQGPTDEKLFFGSGTQLSVL.

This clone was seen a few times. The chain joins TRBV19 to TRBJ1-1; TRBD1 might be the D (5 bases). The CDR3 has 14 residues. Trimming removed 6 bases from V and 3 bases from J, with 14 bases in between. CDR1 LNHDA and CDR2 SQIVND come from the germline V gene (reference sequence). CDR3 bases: TGTGCCAGTAGGGGGACTGGGTGGGACACTGAAGCTTTCTTT. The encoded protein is CASRGTGWDTEAFF. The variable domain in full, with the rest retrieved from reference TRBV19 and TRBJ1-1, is DGGITQSPKYLFRKEGQNVTLSCEQNLNHDAMYWYRQDPGQGLRLIYYSQIVNDFQKGDIAEGYSVSREKKESFPLTVTSAQKNPTAFYLCASRGTGWDTEAFFGQGTRLTVV.

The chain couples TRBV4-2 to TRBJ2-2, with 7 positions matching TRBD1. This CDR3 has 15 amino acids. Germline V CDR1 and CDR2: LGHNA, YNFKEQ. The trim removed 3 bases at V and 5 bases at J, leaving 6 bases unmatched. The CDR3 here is CASSHGDRTTGELFF. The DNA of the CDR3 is TGTGCCAGCAGCCACGGGGACAGAACGACCGGGGAGCTGTTTTTT.

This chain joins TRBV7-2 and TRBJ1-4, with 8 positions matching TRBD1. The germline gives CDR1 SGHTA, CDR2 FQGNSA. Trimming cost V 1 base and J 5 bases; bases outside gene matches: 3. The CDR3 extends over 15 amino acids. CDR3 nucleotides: TGTGCCAGCAGCTTAGGGGACAGGATAAATGAAAAACTGTTTTTT. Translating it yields CASSLGDRINEKLFF. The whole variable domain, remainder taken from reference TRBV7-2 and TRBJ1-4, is GAGVSQSPSNKVTEKGKDVELRCDPISGHTALYWYRQSLGQGLEFLIYFQGNSAPDKSGLPSDRFSAERTGGSVSTLTIQRTQQEDSAVYLCASSLGDRINEKLFFGSGTQLSVL.

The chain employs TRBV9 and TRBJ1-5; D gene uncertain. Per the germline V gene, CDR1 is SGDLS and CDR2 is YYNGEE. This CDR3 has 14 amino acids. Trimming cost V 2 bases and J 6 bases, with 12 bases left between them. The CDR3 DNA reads TGTGCCAGCAGCGTCCGGGGTGAGGGTCAGCCCCAGCATTTT. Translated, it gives CASSVRGEGQPQHF. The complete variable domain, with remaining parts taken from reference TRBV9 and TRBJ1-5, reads DSGVTQTPKHLITATGQRVTLRCSPRSGDLSVYWYQQSLDQGLQFLIQYYNGEERAKGNILERFSAQQFPDLHSELNLSSLELGDSALYFCASSVRGEGQPQHFGDGTRLSIL.

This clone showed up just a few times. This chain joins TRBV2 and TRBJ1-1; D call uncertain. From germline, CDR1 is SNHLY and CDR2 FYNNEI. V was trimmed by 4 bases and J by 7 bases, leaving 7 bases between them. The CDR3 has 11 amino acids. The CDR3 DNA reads TGTGCCAGCAGTGGGGAATTTGAAGCTTTCTTT. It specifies CASSGEFEAFF.

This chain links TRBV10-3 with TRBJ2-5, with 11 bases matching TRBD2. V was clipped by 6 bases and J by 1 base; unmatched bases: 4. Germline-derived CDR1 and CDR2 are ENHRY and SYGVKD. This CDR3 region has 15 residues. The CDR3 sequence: CAISLAGGPQETQYF. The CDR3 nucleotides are TGTGCCATCAGCCTAGCGGGAGGCCCCCAAGAGACCCAGTACTTC.

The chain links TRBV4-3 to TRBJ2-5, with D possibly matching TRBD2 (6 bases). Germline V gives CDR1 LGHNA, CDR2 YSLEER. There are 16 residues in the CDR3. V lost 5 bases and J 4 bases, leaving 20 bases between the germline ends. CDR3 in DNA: TGCGCCAGCAGCTTGGGGACCCTTCGCGGGGCAGAGACCCAGTACTTC. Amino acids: CASSLGTLRGAETQYF.

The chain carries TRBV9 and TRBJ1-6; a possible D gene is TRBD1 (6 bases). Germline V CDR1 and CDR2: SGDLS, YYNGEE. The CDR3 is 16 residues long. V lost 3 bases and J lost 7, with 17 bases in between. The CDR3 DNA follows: TGTGCCAGCAGCGCCTCCTCAGGGGTTGGGAATTCACCCCTCCACTTT. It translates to CASSASSGVGNSPLHF. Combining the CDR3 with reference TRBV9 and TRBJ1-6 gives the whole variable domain DSGVTQTPKHLITATGQRVTLRCSPRSGDLSVYWYQQSLDQGLQFLIQYYNGEERAKGNILERFSAQQFPDLHSELNLSSLELGDSALYFCASSASSGVGNSPLHFGNGTRLTVT.

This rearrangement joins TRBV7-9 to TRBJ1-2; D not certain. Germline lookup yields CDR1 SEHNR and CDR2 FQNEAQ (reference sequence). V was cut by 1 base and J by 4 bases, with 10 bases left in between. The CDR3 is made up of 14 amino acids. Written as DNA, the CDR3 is TGTGCCAGCAGCTTAGGTGGCGGCGGCTATGGCTACACCTTC. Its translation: CASSLGGGGYGYTF.

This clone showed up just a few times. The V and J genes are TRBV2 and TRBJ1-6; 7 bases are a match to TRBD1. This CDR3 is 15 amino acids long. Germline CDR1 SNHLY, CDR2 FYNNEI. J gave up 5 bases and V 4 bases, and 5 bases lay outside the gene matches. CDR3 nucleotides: TGTGCCAGCAGTGGGACAGGAGGTGATAATTCACCCCTCCACTTT. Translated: CASSGTGGDNSPLHF.

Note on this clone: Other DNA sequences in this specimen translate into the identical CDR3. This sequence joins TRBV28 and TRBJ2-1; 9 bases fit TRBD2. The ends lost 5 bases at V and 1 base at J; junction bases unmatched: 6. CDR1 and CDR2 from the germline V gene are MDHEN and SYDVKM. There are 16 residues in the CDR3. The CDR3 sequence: CASSDPAGGSYNEQFF. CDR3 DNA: TGTGCCAGCAGTGACCCAGCGGGAGGTTCCTACAATGAGCAGTTCTTC.

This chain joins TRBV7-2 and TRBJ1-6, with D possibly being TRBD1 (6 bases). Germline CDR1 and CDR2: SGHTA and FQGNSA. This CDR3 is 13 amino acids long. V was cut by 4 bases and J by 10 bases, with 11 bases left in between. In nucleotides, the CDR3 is TGTGCCAGCAGCTCGGACAGAGAGTCACCCCTCCACTTT. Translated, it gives CASSSDRESPLHF.

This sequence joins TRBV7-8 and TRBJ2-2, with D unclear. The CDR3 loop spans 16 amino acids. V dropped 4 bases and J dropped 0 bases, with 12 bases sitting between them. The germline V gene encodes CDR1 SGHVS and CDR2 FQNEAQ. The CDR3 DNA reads TGTGCCAGCAGCTCCTATCAGGCGTCGAACACCGGGGAGCTGTTTTTT. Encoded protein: CASSSYQASNTGELFF.

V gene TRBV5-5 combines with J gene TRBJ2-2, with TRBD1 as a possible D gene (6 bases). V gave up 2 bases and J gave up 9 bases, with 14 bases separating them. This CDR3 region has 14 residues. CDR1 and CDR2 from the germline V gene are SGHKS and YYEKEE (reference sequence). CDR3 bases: TGTGCCAGCAGCTTTGGGGACACTCGCCGGGAGCTGTTTTTT. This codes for CASSFGDTRRELFF.

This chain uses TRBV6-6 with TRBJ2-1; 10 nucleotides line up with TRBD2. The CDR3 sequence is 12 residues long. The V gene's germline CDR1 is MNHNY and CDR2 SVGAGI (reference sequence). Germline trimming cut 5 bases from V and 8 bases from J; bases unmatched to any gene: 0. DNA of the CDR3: TGTGCCAGCAGTCTAGCGGGAGATGAGCAGTTCTTC. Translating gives CASSLAGDEQFF.

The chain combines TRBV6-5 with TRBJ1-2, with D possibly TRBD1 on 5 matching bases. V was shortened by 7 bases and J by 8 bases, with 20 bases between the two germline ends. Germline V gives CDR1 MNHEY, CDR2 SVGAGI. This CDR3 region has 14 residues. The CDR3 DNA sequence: TGTGCCAGCACCCCGGGACTCGGGGGAAGGGGCTACACCTTC. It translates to CASTPGLGGRGYTF.

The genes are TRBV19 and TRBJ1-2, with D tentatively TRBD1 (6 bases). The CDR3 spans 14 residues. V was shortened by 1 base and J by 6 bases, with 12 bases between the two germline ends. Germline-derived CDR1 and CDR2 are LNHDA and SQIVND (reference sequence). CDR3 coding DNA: TGTGCCAGTAGTATAGCTGGGACAACGAATGGCTACACCTTC. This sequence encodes CASSIAGTTNGYTF.